This T cell receptor beta chain is drawn from a study of Tregs in tolerant kidney transplant recipients. The study, taken as a whole, reports: Biological reproducibility was not directly addressed, but technical replication error appeared minimal. Changing PCR primers prevented nucleotide comparison between some patients' samples.

TCRdb keeps only in-frame clones here, not all; method: immunoSEQ multiplex PCR. In the table there are around 78,000 clones, about 91% of which are singletons. The CDR3 has 15 residues. Germline lookup yields CDR1 SGDLS and CDR2 YYNGEE. V trimming: 4 bases; J trimming: 3 bases; junction bases outside the gene matches: 4. Unstimulated Tregs (CD4+CD25+CD127-) and CD4+CD25- non-Tregs were sorted from PBMCs. With respect to this clone: Antigen: not known.

The sample in question was Tregs from blood, obtained before the transplant. The chain joins TRBV9 to TRBJ2-2; 9 bases match TRBD1. The TCR comes from a human donor who received a combined kidney and bone marrow transplant. In DNA, the CDR3 is TGTGCCAGCAGCTTGAGACAGGGGGACACCGGGGAGCTGTTTTTT. This gives the protein CASSLRQGDTGELFF.